This T cell receptor beta chain was captured in a study of blood T cell repertoires in COVID-19. With V trimmed by 6 bases and J by 4 bases, 6 bases remained unmatched. Germline CDR1 reads LNHDA; CDR2 reads SQIVND (reference sequence). This CDR3 spans 14 amino acids. Some clones are missing from TCRdb's copy, which holds only in-frame ones; the method was immunoSEQ multiplex PCR. The sample records about 440,000 clones, 87% being singletons. J is TRBJ1-5 and V is TRBV19; the match to TRBD1 covers 7 bases. Material for sequencing was PBMCs or T cells enriched from blood (not recorded which). The clonotype comes from a woman aged 18-29 years with acute COVID-19. This CDR3 reads CASSRDRLNQPQHF. CDR3 bases: TGTGCCAGTAGCAGGGACAGACTTAATCAGCCCCAGCATTTT.